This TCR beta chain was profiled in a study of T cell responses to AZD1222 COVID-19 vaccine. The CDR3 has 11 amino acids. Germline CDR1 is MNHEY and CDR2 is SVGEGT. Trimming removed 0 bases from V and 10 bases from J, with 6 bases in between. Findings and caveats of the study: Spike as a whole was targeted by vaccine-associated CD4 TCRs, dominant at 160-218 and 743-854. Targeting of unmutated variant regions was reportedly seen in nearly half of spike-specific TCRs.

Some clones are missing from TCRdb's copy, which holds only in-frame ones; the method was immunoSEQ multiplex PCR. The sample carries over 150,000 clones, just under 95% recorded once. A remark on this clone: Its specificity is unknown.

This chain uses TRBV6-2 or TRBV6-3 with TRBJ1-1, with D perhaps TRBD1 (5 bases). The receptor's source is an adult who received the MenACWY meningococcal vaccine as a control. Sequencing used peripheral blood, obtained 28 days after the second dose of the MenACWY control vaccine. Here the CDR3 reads CASSYSGGAFF. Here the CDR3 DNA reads TGTGCCAGCAGTTACTCGGGGGGAGCTTTCTTT.